This passage covers 26 T cell receptor beta chains from one sample sequenced in a study of breast tumors, draining lymph nodes, adjacent tissues. TCRdb re-called the multiplex PCR reads through MiXCR, storing one row per CDR3 protein. The data contain approximately 230,000 distinct CDR3 sequences, under 40% of them seen just once; the ten biggest clones take up 3% to 4%. Breast cancer patients provided tissue from their axillary draining lymph nodes. Material: axillary lymph node tissue. The source is a female donor with breast cancer. Some clones in this sample may be carry-over from other donors' samples.

This clonotype was observed many times. This chain uses TRBV7-6 with TRBJ2-1, with TRBD2 matching over 8 bases. CDR1 and CDR2 (germline): SGHVS, FNYEAQ. V lost 1 base and J lost 3; bases outside the gene matches: 8. This CDR3 region has 17 residues. CDR3 loop: CASSLVGSGDYYNEQFF. The CDR3 DNA follows: TGTGCCAGCAGCTTAGTGGGTAGCGGGGATTACTACAATGAGCAGTTCTTC.

The chain links TRBV6-5 to TRBJ1-4; a weak D match, TRBD1 (6 bases). CDR3 length: 13 amino acids. V dropped 7 bases and J dropped 6 bases, with 12 bases sitting between them. Germline CDR1 and CDR2: MNHEY and SVGAGI. Here the CDR3 reads CASKGQGYEKLFF. The DNA for the CDR3 is TGTGCCAGCAAAGGGCAGGGGTATGAAAAACTGTTTTTT.

The gene calls are TRBV11-2 and TRBJ2-3; 8 nucleotides line up with TRBD2. CDR1 and CDR2 (germline): SGHAT, FQNNGV. This CDR3 region has 18 residues. V trimming: 1 base; J trimming: 5 bases; junction bases outside the gene matches: 14. The CDR3 DNA reads as TGTGCCAGCAGCTTAGTCGGGACTACCGGGGGGGCGCAAGATACGCAGTATTTT. Its protein product is CASSLVGTTGGAQDTQYF. The full variable domain, rest sourced from reference TRBV11-2 and TRBJ2-3, is EAGVAQSPRYKIIEKRQSVAFWCNPISGHATLYWYQQILGQGPKLLIQFQNNGVVDDSQLPKDRFSAERLKGVDSTLKIQPAKLEDSAVYLCASSLVGTTGGAQDTQYFGPGTRLTVL.

A few counts support this clonotype. V gene TRBV28 combines with J gene TRBJ2-7, with TRBD1 matching 7 bases. With V trimmed by 6 bases and J by 2 bases, 7 bases remained unmatched. This CDR3 spans 14 amino acids. CDR1 is MDHEN, CDR2 SYDVKM, per germline. Written as DNA, the CDR3 is TGTGCCAGCAGACCGGGACAGAGGACCTACGAGCAGTACTTC. Translated, it gives CASRPGQRTYEQYF. Full variable domain (missing parts from reference TRBV28 and TRBJ2-7): DVKVTQSSRYLVKRTGEKVFLECVQDMDHENMFWYRQDPGLGLRLIYFSYDVKMKEKGDIPEGYSVSREKKERFSLILESASTNQTSMYLCASRPGQRTYEQYFGPGTRLTVT.

Concerning this clonotype: A much larger clone differs by one base, so this may be a read error. V usage is TRBV12-3 or TRBV12-4 and J usage is TRBJ2-1, with D maybe TRBD2 (6 bases). Trimming removed 1 base at V and 7 bases at J, with 11 bases between. The CDR3 is made up of 14 amino acids. CDR3 loop: CASSLGGGKNEQFF. The CDR3 nucleotides are TGTGCCAGCAGTTTAGGGGGAGGTAAAAATGAGCAGTTCTTC.

The chain couples TRBV29-1 to TRBJ1-2; possibly TRBD1 for D (6 bases). Germline CDR1 reads SQVTM; CDR2 reads ANQGSEA. CDR3 length: 13 amino acids. Written as DNA, the CDR3 is TGCACCCAGCTGGGGGGCTTGATCTATGGCTACACCTTC. Translating it yields CTQLGGLIYGYTF.

This clonotype was observed at least ten times. The chain carries TRBV2 and TRBJ2-3; D ambiguous. The CDR3 has 12 residues. Germline CDR1 SNHLY, CDR2 FYNNEI. The germline V and J ends were trimmed by 5 bases and 7 bases, with 10 bases remaining between them. The CDR3 sequence is CASSPPLHTQYF. The CDR3, as DNA: TGTGCCAGCAGTCCACCCCTGCATACGCAGTATTTT.

The chain employs TRBV7-9 and TRBJ2-3; the match to TRBD2 covers 9 bases. Germline CDR1 is SEHNR and CDR2 is FQNEAQ (reference sequence). The CDR3 sequence is 14 residues long. The V segment lost 5 bases and the J segment 11 bases; nucleotides outside the gene matches: 11. The CDR3 coding sequence is TGTGCCAGCAGCCCAGAGGGACTAGCCAATGAGCAGTATTTT. Translated, it gives CASSPEGLANEQYF.

About this clonotype: This may come from a read error, since a much larger clone is one base off. The CDR3 bases are TGCAGTGCTAGCGGTACTAGAGTTGAGCCGTTCTTC. Its translation: CSASGTRVEPFF. This chain joins TRBV20-1 and TRBJ2-1, with TRBD2 as a possible D gene (5 bases). Germline CDR1 and CDR2: DFQATT and SNEGSKA (reference sequence). The CDR3 covers 12 residues.

This clonotype was detected only a few times. The chain uses TRBV27 and TRBJ1-5; perhaps TRBD1 as D (5 bases). The CDR3 has 14 residues. CDR1 is MNHEY, CDR2 SMNVEV, per germline (reference sequence). Trimming left V 3 bases short and J 3 bases short, with 9 bases between. CDR3 nucleotides: TGTGCCAGCAGTTTTCGGGGGACCAATCAGCCCCAGCATTTT. Translating gives CASSFRGTNQPQHF.

This clonotype was detected once. The rearrangement uses TRBV7-9 and TRBJ1-3; tentatively, D is TRBD1 (5 bases). Trimming pared 7 bases from V and 6 bases from J, leaving 13 bases between. The germline V gene has CDR1 SEHNR and CDR2 FQNEAQ (reference sequence). CDR3 size: 13 residues. CDR3 protein: CASTQAGENTIYF. In DNA, the CDR3 is TGTGCCAGCACCCAGGCGGGGGAAAACACCATATATTTT.

This clonotype was seen repeatedly, ten times or more. The chain recombines TRBV7-6 with TRBJ1-3; 10 bases map to TRBD1. The trim removed 5 bases at V and 4 bases at J, leaving 5 bases unmatched. This CDR3 is 15 amino acids long. Looked up from germline, CDR1 is SGHVS and CDR2 is FNYEAQ. In DNA form, the CDR3 reads TGTGCCAGCAGCACCGGGACAGGGGTGGGAAACACCATATATTTT. This gives the protein CASSTGTGVGNTIYF. Full variable domain (outside the CDR3, taken from reference TRBV7-6 and TRBJ1-3): GAGVSQSPRYKVTKRGQDVALRCDPISGHVSLYWYRQALGQGPEFLTYFNYEAQQDKSGLPNDRFSAERPEGSISTLTIQRTEQRDSAMYRCASSTGTGVGNTIYFGEGSWLTVV.

V and J are TRBV7-9 and TRBJ1-4; 9 nucleotides match TRBD1. Germline CDR1 reads SEHNR; CDR2 reads FQNEAQ (reference sequence). After removal of 5 bases from V and 0 bases from J, the junction contained 10 bases not matched to a gene. There are 18 residues in the CDR3. The CDR3 reads CASSALTGGVATNEKLFF. CDR3 in DNA: TGTGCCAGCAGCGCCCTCACAGGGGGCGTCGCAACTAATGAAAAACTGTTTTTT.

This clonotype showed up many times. The rearrangement joins TRBV20-1 to TRBJ2-7; possibly TRBD1 for D (5 bases). Germline CDR1 is DFQATT and CDR2 is SNEGSKA (reference sequence). V was shortened by 6 bases and J by 5 bases, with 14 bases between the two germline ends. The CDR3 totals 12 residues. CDR3 amino acids: CSAVYRQNEQYF. CDR3 sequence (DNA): TGCAGTGCCGTTTACAGGCAAAACGAGCAGTACTTC.

This clonotype was seen repeatedly, ten times or more. The chain uses TRBV20-1 and TRBJ2-2; a possible D gene is TRBD1 (6 bases). Germline V gene lookup returns CDR1 DFQATT and CDR2 SNEGSKA (reference sequence). Trimming pared 6 bases from V and 3 bases from J, leaving 11 bases between. CDR3 length: 13 amino acids. The CDR3: CSAPRTDTGELFF. The CDR3 nucleotides read TGCAGTGCCCCGAGGACAGACACCGGGGAGCTGTTTTTT.

The rearrangement joins TRBV6-2 or TRBV6-3 to TRBJ2-1; D unresolved. V lost 2 bases and J 5 bases, leaving 1 base between the germline ends. CDR3 length: 11 residues. The V gene's germline CDR1 is MNHEY and CDR2 SVGEGT. The CDR3 DNA sequence: TGTGCCAGCAGTTACGACAATGAGCAGTTCTTC. As protein: CASSYDNEQFF.

This clonotype appeared many times. The chain uses TRBV20-1 and TRBJ2-3; perhaps TRBD2 as D (7 bases). The CDR3 contains 15 residues. Trimming shortened V by 6 bases and J by 4 bases, and 20 bases separated the two germline ends. Germline CDR1 DFQATT, CDR2 SNEGSKA (reference sequence). The CDR3 reads CSATSRGGAPDTQYF. The DNA for the CDR3 is TGCAGTGCGACATCTCGTGGGGGGGCCCCAGATACGCAGTATTTT.

In this sample, this clonotype turned up many times. CDR3 loop: CASSLAASGSTGELFF. CDR3 DNA sequence: TGTGCCAGCAGCTTAGCCGCTAGCGGGAGTACCGGGGAGCTGTTTTTT. This chain uses TRBV7-2 with TRBJ2-2, with 10 positions matching TRBD2. The CDR3 extends over 16 amino acids. The germline V gene encodes CDR1 SGHTA and CDR2 FQGNSA. With 0 bases clipped from V and 5 bases from J, the junction kept 3 bases outside the gene matches.

Comment on this clonotype: This sequence may be a read error, since a much larger clone differs from it by one base. The conserved final phenylalanine or tryptophan is absent from the CDR3, which likely points to a read error. The V gene is TRBV9, the J gene TRBJ2-7, with 7 bases lining up with TRBD2. Losses at the gene ends were 0 bases for V and 7 bases for J; bases not matched to a gene: 4. This CDR3 is 13 amino acids long. From germline, CDR1 is SGDLS and CDR2 YYNGEE. The CDR3 loop reads CASSVAGGGEQYS. The CDR3 nucleotides are TGTGCCAGCAGCGTAGCGGGAGGTGGTGAGCAGTACTCC.

This clonotype has only one observation. This may stem from a read error, because a much larger clone lies one nucleotide away. The chain couples TRBV6-5 to TRBJ1-6; 7 nucleotides line up with TRBD1. The germline CDR1 and CDR2 sequences are MNHEY and SVGAGI. Trimming removed 6 bases from V and 5 bases from J; junction bases left unmatched: 16. The CDR3 spans 18 residues. The CDR3 DNA reads as TGTGCCAGCAGCCAGGACCCCCTACAGGGGAAACATAATTCACCCCTCCACTTT. Protein product: CASSQDPLQGKHNSPLHF.

CDR3 in amino acids: CASSSLAGGPSTDTQYF. For the CDR3, the DNA is TGTGCCAGCAGTTCCCTAGCGGGAGGGCCATCCACAGATACGCAGTATTTT. This chain connects TRBV12-3 or TRBV12-4 to TRBJ2-3; 12 nucleotides match TRBD2. The junction had 7 bases not matched to a gene; V was cut back by 4 bases and J by 2 bases. The CDR3 has 17 residues.

This clonotype was counted many times. The chain combines TRBV20-1 with TRBJ2-5, with D perhaps TRBD1 (5 bases). There are 14 residues in the CDR3. V was trimmed by 1 base and J by 1 base, leaving 10 bases between them. Germline loops: CDR1 DFQATT, CDR2 SNEGSKA (reference sequence). The CDR3 coding sequence is TGCAGTGCTAGAGTCAGGGCAGCCCAAGAGACCCAGTACTTC. Amino acids: CSARVRAAQETQYF.

As regards this clonotype: The junction does not match germline at one end; this may be a read error. The chain uses TRBV2 and TRBJ1-5, with 7 bases identical to TRBD1. This CDR3 has 15 residues. Germline values: CDR1 SNHLY, CDR2 FYNNEI. As DNA, the CDR3 is TGTGCCGGCAGTACCCAACAGGGGAGCAATCAGCCCCAGCATTTT. It is translated as CAGSTQQGSNQPQHF.

The CDR3 spells CASSPWTGGRETQYF. The CDR3 bases are TGTGCCAGCAGTCCCTGGACAGGGGGCCGGGAGACCCAGTACTTC. The V call is TRBV12-3 or TRBV12-4, the J call TRBJ2-5, with TRBD1 identical over 11 bases. Trimming cost V 5 bases and J 5 bases; bases outside gene matches: 7. This CDR3 spans 15 amino acids.

This clonotype came up many times. This chain links TRBV4-3 with TRBJ2-3, with D possibly called TRBD1 or TRBD2 (5 bases each). CDR1 LGHNA and CDR2 YSLEER come from the germline V gene. The CDR3 extends over 18 amino acids. V was clipped by 0 bases and J by 1 base, with 17 bases between them. The CDR3 DNA follows: TGCGCCAGCAGCCAAGAGGGGCAGGGTGGGGGTGGCACAGATACGCAGTATTTT. Protein: CASSQEGQGGGGTDTQYF.

About this clonotype: A read error may explain this, as a much larger clone is one base away. DNA of the CDR3: TGTGCCAGCACCGAGGTAGCGGGAGGGTACAATGAGCAGTACTTC. Residues: CASTEVAGGYNEQYF. The chain carries TRBV7-3 and TRBJ2-1; 11 bases are a match to TRBD2. The J call may be in error: the DNA end matches TRBJ2-7 better. Germline V gene lookup returns CDR1 SGHTA and CDR2 FQGTGA. The CDR3 sequence is 15 residues long.